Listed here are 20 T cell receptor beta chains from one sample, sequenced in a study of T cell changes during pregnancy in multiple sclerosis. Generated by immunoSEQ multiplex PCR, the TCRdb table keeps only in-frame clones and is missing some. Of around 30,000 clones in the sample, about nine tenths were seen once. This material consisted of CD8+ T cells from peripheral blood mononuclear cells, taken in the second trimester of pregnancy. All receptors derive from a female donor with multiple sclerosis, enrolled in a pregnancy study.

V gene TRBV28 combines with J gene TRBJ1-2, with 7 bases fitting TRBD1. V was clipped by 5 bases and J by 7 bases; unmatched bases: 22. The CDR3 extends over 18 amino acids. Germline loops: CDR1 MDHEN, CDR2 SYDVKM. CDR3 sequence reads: CASSPRTGRRNPASGYTF. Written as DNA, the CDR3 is TGTGCCAGCAGTCCCAGGACAGGCCGTCGAAATCCCGCTTCTGGCTACACCTTC.

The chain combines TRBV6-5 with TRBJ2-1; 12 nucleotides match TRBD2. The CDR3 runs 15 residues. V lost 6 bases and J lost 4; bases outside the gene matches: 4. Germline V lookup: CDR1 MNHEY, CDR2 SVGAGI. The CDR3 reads CASSDGTSGYNEQFF. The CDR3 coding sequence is TGTGCCAGCAGCGATGGGACTAGCGGGTACAATGAGCAGTTCTTC.

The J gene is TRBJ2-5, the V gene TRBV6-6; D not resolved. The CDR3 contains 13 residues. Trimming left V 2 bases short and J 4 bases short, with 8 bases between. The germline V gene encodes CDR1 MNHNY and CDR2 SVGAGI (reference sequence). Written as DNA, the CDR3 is TGTGCCAGCAGTTACCGCCAGTCAGAGACCCAGTACTTC. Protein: CASSYRQSETQYF.

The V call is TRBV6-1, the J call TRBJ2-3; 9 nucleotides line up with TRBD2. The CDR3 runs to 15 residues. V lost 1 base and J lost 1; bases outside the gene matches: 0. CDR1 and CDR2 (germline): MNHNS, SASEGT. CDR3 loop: CASSEVAGGTDTQYF. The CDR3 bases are TGTGCCAGCAGTGAAGTAGCGGGAGGCACAGATACGCAGTATTTT.

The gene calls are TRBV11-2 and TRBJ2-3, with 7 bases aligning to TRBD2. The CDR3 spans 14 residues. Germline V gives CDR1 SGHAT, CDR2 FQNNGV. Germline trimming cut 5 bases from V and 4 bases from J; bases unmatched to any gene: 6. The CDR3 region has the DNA TGTGCCAGCAGCGAACAGACTAGCCCAGATACGCAGTATTTT. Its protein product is CASSEQTSPDTQYF.

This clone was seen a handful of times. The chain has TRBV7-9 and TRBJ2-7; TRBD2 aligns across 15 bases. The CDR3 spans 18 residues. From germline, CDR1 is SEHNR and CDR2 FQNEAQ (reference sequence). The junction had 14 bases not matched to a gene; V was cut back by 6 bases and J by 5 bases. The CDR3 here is CASSFSLGTSGRTNEQYF. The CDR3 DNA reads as TGTGCCAGCAGTTTTTCCCTAGGGACTAGCGGGAGGACCAACGAGCAGTACTTC.

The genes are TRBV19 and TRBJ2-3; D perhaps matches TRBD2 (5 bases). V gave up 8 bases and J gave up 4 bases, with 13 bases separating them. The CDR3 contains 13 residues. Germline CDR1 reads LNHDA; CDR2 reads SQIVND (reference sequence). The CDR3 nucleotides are TGTGCCAGTGGACTCTCCCCCCCAGATACGCAGTATTTT. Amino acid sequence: CASGLSPPDTQYF.

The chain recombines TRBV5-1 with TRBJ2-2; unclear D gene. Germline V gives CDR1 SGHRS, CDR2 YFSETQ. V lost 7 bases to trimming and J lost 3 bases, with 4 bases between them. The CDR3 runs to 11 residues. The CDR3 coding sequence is TGCGCCAGCCGGGACACCGGGGAGCTGTTTTTT. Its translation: CASRDTGELFF.

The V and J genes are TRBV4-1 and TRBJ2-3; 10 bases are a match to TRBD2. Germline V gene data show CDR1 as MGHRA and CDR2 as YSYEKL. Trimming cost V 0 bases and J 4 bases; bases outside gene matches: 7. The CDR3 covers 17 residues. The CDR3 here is CASSQEFLAGDPDTQYF. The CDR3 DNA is TGCGCCAGCAGCCAAGAGTTTCTAGCGGGAGACCCAGATACGCAGTATTTT.

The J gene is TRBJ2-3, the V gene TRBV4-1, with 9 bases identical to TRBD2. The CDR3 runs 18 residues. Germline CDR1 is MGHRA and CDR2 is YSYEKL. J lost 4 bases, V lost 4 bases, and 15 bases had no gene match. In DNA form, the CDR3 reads TGCGCCAGCAGCCCGATGTCGGGGGGCGGGAGGGCCGCAGATACGCAGTATTTT. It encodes CASSPMSGGGRAADTQYF.

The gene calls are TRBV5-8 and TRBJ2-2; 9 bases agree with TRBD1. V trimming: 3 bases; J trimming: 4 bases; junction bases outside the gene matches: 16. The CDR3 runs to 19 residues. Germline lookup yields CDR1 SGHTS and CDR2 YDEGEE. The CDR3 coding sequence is TGTGCCAGCAGCTGGGACCACGGGACAGGGTTCACGAGCACCGGGGAGCTGTTTTTT. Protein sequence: CASSWDHGTGFTSTGELFF.

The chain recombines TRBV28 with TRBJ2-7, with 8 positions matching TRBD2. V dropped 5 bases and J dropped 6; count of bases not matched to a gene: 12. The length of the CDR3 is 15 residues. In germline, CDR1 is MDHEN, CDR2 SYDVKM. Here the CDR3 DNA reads TGTGCCAGCAGTATTCTATTAGCGGGAACGGTCGAGCAGTACTTC. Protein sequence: CASSILLAGTVEQYF.

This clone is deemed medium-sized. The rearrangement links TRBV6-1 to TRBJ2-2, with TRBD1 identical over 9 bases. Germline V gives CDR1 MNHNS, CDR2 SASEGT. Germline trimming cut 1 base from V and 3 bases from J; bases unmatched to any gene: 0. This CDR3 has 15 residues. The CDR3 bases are TGTGCCAGCAGTGAAGGGACAGGGGACACCGGGGAGCTGTTTTTT. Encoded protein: CASSEGTGDTGELFF.

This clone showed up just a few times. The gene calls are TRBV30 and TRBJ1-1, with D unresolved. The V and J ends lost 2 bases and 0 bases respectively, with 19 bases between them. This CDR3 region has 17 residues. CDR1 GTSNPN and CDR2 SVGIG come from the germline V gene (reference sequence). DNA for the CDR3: TGTGCCTGGAGTCAAAGAGGGAATCTTCCAATGAACACTGAAGCTTTCTTT. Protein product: CAWSQRGNLPMNTEAFF.

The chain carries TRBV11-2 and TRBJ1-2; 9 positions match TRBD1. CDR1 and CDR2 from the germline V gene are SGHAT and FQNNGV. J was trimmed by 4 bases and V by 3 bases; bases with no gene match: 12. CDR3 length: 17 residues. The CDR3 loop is CASSLAYGQGSGYGYTF. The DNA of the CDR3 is TGTGCCAGCAGCTTGGCATACGGACAGGGGTCTGGCTATGGCTACACCTTC.

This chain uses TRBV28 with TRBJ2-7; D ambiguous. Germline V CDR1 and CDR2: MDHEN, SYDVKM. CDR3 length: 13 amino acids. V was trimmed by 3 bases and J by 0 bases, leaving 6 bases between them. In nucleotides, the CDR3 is TGTGCCAGCAGTTTGCACAACTCCTACGAGCAGTACTTC. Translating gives CASSLHNSYEQYF.

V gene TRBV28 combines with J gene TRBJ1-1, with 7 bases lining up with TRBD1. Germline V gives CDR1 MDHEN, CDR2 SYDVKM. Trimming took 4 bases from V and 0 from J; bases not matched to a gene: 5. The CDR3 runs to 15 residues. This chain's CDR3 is CASSSDRDLNTEAFF. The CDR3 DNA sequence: TGTGCCAGCAGTTCCGACAGGGACCTGAACACTGAAGCTTTCTTT.

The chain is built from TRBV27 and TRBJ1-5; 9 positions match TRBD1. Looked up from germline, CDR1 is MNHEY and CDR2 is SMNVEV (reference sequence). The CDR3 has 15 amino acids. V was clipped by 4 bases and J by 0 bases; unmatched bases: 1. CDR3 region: CASSWTGDSNQPQHF. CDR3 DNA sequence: TGTGCCAGCAGTTGGACAGGGGATAGCAATCAGCCCCAGCATTTT.

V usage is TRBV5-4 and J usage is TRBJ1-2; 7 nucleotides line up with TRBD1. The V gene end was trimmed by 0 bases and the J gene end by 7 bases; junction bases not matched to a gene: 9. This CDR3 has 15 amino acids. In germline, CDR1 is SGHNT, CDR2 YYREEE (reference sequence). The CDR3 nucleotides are TGTGCCAGCAGCTTGGATGGGCAGGGGGGAAGTGGCTACACCTTC. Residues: CASSLDGQGGSGYTF.

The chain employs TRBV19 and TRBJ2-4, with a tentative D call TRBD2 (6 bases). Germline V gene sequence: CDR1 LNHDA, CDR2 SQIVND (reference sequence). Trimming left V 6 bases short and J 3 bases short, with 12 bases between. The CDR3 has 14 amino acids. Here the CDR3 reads CASRDLRGKNIQYF. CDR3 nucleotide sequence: TGTGCCAGTAGGGACTTGCGGGGCAAAAACATTCAGTACTTC.